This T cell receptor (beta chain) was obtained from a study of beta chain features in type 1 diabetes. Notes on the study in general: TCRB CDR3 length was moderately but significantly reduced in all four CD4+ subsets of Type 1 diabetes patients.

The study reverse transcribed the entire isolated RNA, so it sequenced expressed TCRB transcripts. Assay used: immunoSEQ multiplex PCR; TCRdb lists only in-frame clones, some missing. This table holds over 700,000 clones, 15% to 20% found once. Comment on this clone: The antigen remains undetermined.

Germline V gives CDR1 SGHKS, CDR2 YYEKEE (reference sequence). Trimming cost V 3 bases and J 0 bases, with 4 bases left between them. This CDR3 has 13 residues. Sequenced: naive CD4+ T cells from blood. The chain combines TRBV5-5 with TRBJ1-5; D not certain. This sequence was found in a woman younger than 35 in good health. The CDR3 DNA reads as TGTGCCAGCAGCTCGAATAGCAATCAGCCCCAGCATTTT. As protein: CASSSNSNQPQHF.